This T cell receptor (beta chain) is drawn from a study of T cell changes during pregnancy in multiple sclerosis. This CDR3 has 15 residues. The V gene's germline CDR1 is SGHKS and CDR2 YYEKEE (reference sequence). After removal of 0 bases from V and 2 bases from J, the junction contained 4 bases not matched to a gene. Generated by immunoSEQ multiplex PCR, the TCRdb table keeps only in-frame clones and is missing some. The sample records around 80,000 clones, approximately 95% being singletons. J is TRBJ2-7 and V is TRBV5-5; 8 nucleotides line up with TRBD1. The sequence was obtained from a female donor in good health, enrolled as a control in a pregnancy study. The material sequenced was peripheral blood, taken in the second trimester of pregnancy. The CDR3 bases are TGTGCCAGCAGCTTGGGGGGCAGGGGGCCCTACGAGCAGTACTTC. Its protein is CASSLGGRGPYEQYF.